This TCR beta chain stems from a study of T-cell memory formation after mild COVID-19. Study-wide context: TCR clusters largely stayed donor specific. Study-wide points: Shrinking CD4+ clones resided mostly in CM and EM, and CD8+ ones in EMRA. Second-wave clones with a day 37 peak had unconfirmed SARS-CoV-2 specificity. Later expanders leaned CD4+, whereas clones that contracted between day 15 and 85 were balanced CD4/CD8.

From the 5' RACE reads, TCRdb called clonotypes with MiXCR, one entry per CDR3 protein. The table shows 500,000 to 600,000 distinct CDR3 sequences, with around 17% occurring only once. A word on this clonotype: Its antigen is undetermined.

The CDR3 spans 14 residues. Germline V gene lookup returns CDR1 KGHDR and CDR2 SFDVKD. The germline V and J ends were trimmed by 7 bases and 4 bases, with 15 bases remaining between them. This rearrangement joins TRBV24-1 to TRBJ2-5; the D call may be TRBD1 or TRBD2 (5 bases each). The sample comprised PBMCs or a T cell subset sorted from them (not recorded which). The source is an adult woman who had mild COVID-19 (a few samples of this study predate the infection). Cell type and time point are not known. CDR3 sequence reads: CATSIRGGRETQYF. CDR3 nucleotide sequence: TGTGCCACCAGCATACGGGGCGGCCGAGAGACCCAGTACTTC.